This is a list of T cell receptor beta chains from one sample in a study of beta chain features in type 1 diabetes. TCRdb's table, derived via immunoSEQ multiplex PCR, lists solely in-frame clones and lacks some. The repertoire holds roughly 170,000 clones, with around 13% as singletons. The sequenced sample was central memory CD4+ T cells from blood. Source of these receptors: a woman aged 18-29 years in good health. CDR3s include the opening cysteine and the closing phenylalanine or tryptophan. D genes are given only for firm matches. Some rows have no size entry. The others give once, few or many, or a class for an expanded clone.

D: NA; size: NA; J: TRBJ2-1; V: TRBV7-6; DNA: TGTGCCAGCAGCTTAGTATATGGGGGGAATGAGCAGTTCTTC; CDR3: CASSLVYGGNEQFF
D: TRBD2; size: NA; J: TRBJ2-2; V: TRBV27; DNA: TGTGCCAGCAGTTTAGCTAGCGGGAGGCCGAACACCGGGGAGCTGTTTTTT; CDR3: CASSLASGRPNTGELFF
D: NA; size: few; J: TRBJ2-3; V: TRBV7-9; DNA: TGTGCCAGCAGCTGGGGAGCTGTGGATACGCAGTATTTT; CDR3: CASSWGAVDTQYF
D: TRBD2; size: NA; J: TRBJ2-3; V: TRBV5-4; DNA: TGTGCCAGCCGGGGACTAGCTTCCAGTACGCAGTATTTT; CDR3: CASRGLASSTQYF
D: TRBD1; size: NA; J: TRBJ2-7; V: TRBV2; DNA: TGTGCCAGCAGTGAATGGGGACAGGCGGCTGAGCAGTACTTC; CDR3: CASSEWGQAAEQYF
D: TRBD1; size: few; J: TRBJ2-2; V: TRBV7-8; DNA: TGTGCCAGCAGCTTTGACAGGGGGCGCGGAGGGGAGCTGTTTTTT; CDR3: CASSFDRGRGGELFF
D: TRBD1; size: few; J: TRBJ2-4; V: TRBV7-2; DNA: TGTGCCAGCAGCTCCCGACAGGGAAAGCAGTACTTC; CDR3: CASSSRQGKQYF
D: TRBD2; size: few; J: TRBJ2-7; V: TRBV18; DNA: TGTGCCAGCTCACCGACTAGCGGGAGTGCAGACGAGCAGTACTTC; CDR3: CASSPTSGSADEQYF
D: TRBD2; size: many; J: TRBJ2-1; V: TRBV7-2; DNA: TGTGCCAGCAGCTCCCCCGGACTAGCGGGTTACAATGAGCAGTTCTTC; CDR3: CASSSPGLAGYNEQFF
D: NA; size: NA; J: TRBJ2-3; V: TRBV30; DNA: TGTGCCTGGCGGGAGTCAGCAGATACGCAGTATTTT; CDR3: CAWRESADTQYF
D: TRBD2; size: once; J: TRBJ2-1; V: TRBV6-1; DNA: TGTGCCAGCAGTGAATCCCCTAGCGGGGGCTCGTACAATGAGCAGTTCTTC; CDR3: CASSESPSGGSYNEQFF
D: NA; size: few; J: TRBJ2-3; V: TRBV7-2; DNA: TGTGCCAGCAGCTTCCGGGGGACGCAGTATTTT; CDR3: CASSFRGTQYF
D: TRBD1; size: NA; J: TRBJ1-6; V: TRBV14; DNA: TGTGCCAGCAGCGCGACACAGGGGGCGTATTCACCCCTCCACTTT; CDR3: CASSATQGAYSPLHF
D: TRBD2; size: NA; J: TRBJ2-7; V: TRBV18; DNA: TGTGCCAGCTCACAACTTCCCGGGAGGGTCTCCTACGAGCAGTACTTC; CDR3: CASSQLPGRVSYEQYF
D: TRBD1; size: few; J: TRBJ1-2; V: TRBV27; DNA: TGTGCCAGCAGTCTTACCGGGACAGGCTATGGCTACACCTTC; CDR3: CASSLTGTGYGYTF
D: TRBD1; size: few; J: TRBJ1-2; V: TRBV6-5; DNA: TGTGCCAGCAGCGACAGGGGAGGTGGCTACACCTTC; CDR3: CASSDRGGGYTF
D: TRBD2; size: few; J: TRBJ2-1; V: TRBV11-2; DNA: TGTGCCAGCAGCCGAGCCGGGACTAGCGGTCGGAATGAGCAGTTCTTC; CDR3: CASSRAGTSGRNEQFF
D: NA; size: few; J: TRBJ2-1; V: TRBV25-1; DNA: TGTGCCAGCAGTGAATCAGGGTTGATTGAGCAGTTCTTC; CDR3: CASSESGLIEQFF
D: TRBD1; size: NA; J: TRBJ1-2; V: TRBV6-5; DNA: TGTGCCAGCAGTTACTCGAGTGGAGACAGGGGTGGGGGCTACACCTTC; CDR3: CASSYSSGDRGGGYTF
D: TRBD1; size: NA; J: TRBJ2-2; V: TRBV18; DNA: TGTGCCAGCTCAACAGGGGCAATGACCGGGGAGCTGTTTTTT; CDR3: CASSTGAMTGELFF
D: NA; size: NA; J: TRBJ2-3; V: TRBV19; DNA: TGTGCCAGTAGTGCGGGACCCAGCACAGATACGCAGTATTTT; CDR3: CASSAGPSTDTQYF
D: NA; size: few; J: TRBJ1-2; V: TRBV29-1; DNA: TGCAGCATATACAGGGAGGGCTATGGCTACACCTTC; CDR3: CSIYREGYGYTF
D: NA; size: few; J: TRBJ1-2; V: TRBV27; DNA: TGTGCCAGCAGGCCCGCCTCGGGGGGCTATGGCTACACCTTC; CDR3: CASRPASGGYGYTF
D: TRBD1; size: few; J: TRBJ1-4; V: TRBV5-1; DNA: TGCGCCAGCAGCACGGACAGGGTCCAAGAAAAACTGTTTTTT; CDR3: CASSTDRVQEKLFF
D: NA; size: NA; J: TRBJ1-2; V: TRBV30; DNA: TGTGCCTGGAGTCGGGGGGGGGCGTCTAACTATGGCTACACCTTC; CDR3: CAWSRGGASNYGYTF
D: NA; size: NA; J: TRBJ2-7; V: TRBV7-3; DNA: TGTGCCAGCAGGCAAAAGCCGGGAAAGGTCGACGAGCAGTACTTC; CDR3: CASRQKPGKVDEQYF